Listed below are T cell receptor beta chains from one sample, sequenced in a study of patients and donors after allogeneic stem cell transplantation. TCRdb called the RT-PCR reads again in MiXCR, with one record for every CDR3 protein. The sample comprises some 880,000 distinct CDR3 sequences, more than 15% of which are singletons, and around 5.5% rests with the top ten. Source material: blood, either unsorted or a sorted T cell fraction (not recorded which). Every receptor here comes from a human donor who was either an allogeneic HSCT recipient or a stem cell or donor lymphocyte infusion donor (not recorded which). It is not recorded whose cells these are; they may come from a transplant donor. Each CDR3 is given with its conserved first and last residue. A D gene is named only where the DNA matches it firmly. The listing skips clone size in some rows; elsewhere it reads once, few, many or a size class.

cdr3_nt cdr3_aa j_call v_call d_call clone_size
TGTGCCTGGAACCACGCGGGGAAGGGCCTACATGGCTACACCTTC CAWNHAGKGLHGYTF TRBJ1-2 TRBV30 - -
TGTGCCAGCAGCGAGGACAGGGGAGCTGGGGCCAACGTCCTGACTTTC CASSEDRGAGANVLTF TRBJ2-6 TRBV11-2 TRBD1 -
TGCAGTGCTAGAAGTGGGACAACCGCCTACGAGCAGTATTTC CSARSGTTAYEQYF TRBJ2-7 TRBV20-1 - -
TGTGCCAGCAGCCAAGATGGGATAGCGGGAGGGAAAGAGACCCAGTACTTC CASSQDGIAGGKETQYF TRBJ2-5 TRBV4-2 TRBD2 few
TGTGCCAGCAGGGATGCAGGCGGTGCTGGGGCCAACGTCCTGACTTTC CASRDAGGAGANVLTF TRBJ2-6 TRBV12-3/TRBV12-4 - -
TGTGCCAGCAGCCCGGGACAGGCGACGATGAACACTGAAGCTTTCTTT CASSPGQATMNTEAFF TRBJ1-1 TRBV9 TRBD1 few
TGTGCCAGCAGCTTAGGGTCAGCGGGTTATAGGGGCTCCTACAATGAGCAGTTCTTC CASSLGSAGYRGSYNEQFF TRBJ2-1 TRBV7-6 - few
TGCGCCAGCAGTAGTAGCGGGGGGGGTGCAGATACGCAGTATTTT CASSSSGGGADTQYF TRBJ2-3 TRBV5-1 TRBD2 -
TGCGCCAGCAGCCAAGGAAGGGGGCAGGCAAATGAAAAACTGTTTTTT CASSQGRGQANEKLFF TRBJ1-4 TRBV4-1 TRBD1 few
TGTGCCAGCAGCGCCAATCCGGGACAGGGGGCAGGGACTGAAGCTTTCTTT CASSANPGQGAGTEAFF TRBJ1-1 TRBV25-1 TRBD1 few
TGTGCCAGCGGTGATCGGGGACACACAGATACGCAGTATTTT CASGDRGHTDTQYF TRBJ2-3 TRBV7-6 - few
TGTGCCAGCAGCCGGGACAGGGGATCCTACTACGAGCAGTACTTC CASSRDRGSYYEQYF TRBJ2-7 TRBV6-1 TRBD1 -
TGTGCCAGCAGCCCTCTCCCGCCGGGACAGGGCACAGATACGCAGTATTTT CASSPLPPGQGTDTQYF TRBJ2-3 TRBV11-2 TRBD1 -
TGTGCCAGCAGTGACGGGCAGTACCATAATCAGCCCCAGCATTTT CASSDGQYHNQPQHF TRBJ1-5 TRBV6-1 - -
TGCGCCAGCAGCCAAGAGGGGACCCAGGCAACTAATGAAAAACTGTTTTTT CASSQEGTQATNEKLFF TRBJ1-4 TRBV4-1 - -
TGTGCCAGCAGCTTAGAGAAGAGGGGGAACACTGAAGCTTTCTTT CASSLEKRGNTEAFF TRBJ1-1 TRBV7-9 - -
TGTGCCACCAGAAGCAACATGAACACTGAAGCTTTCTTT CATRSNMNTEAFF TRBJ1-1 TRBV24-1 - many
TGTGCCAGCAGTTTAAGGACAGGAAACACCTACGAGCAGTACTTC CASSLRTGNTYEQYF TRBJ2-7 TRBV12-3/TRBV12-4 TRBD1 few
TGCAGTGCTAGCATGACTAGCGGGAGTACAGATACGCAGTATTTT CSASMTSGSTDTQYF TRBJ2-3 TRBV20-1 TRBD2 -
TGTGCCAGCTCACCAGGAGTAGCGGGCGAGCAGTACTTC CASSPGVAGEQYF TRBJ2-7 TRBV18 TRBD2 -
TGTGCCAGCAGACGGACTAGCGGGAGCCTTAGAGATACGCAGTATTTT CASRRTSGSLRDTQYF TRBJ2-3 TRBV27 TRBD2 -
TGTGCCACCAGTAATTCAGGGGGGGCGCGCGGTGGCTACACCTTC CATSNSGGARGGYTF TRBJ1-2 TRBV24-1 TRBD1 -
TGTGCCAGCAGCTTGAACCCTCGCCACTATGGGGCTTTCTTT CASSLNPRHYGAFF TRBJ1-1 TRBV5-5 - -
TGTGCCAGCAGCTCCCGCGAGGGAGTAGAGACCCAGTACTTC CASSSREGVETQYF TRBJ2-5 TRBV5-5 - -